This is a list of T cell receptor beta chains from one sample in a study of OX40 agonist ivuxolimab in advanced cancers. The assay was immunoSEQ multiplex PCR, and TCRdb's table has in-frame clones only and misses some. The sample consists of approximately 39,000 clones, more than 65% of them appearing once. Material: CD4+ or CD8+ T cells sorted from blood, obtained in a trial of the OX40 agonist ivuxolimab. These receptors all stem from an adult with an advanced solid tumor such as melanoma, head and neck, liver or kidney cancer. The CDR3 runs from the conserved cysteine through the conserved F or W. D genes are given only for firm matches. A row's size may be missing; if present it is once, few, many or a size class.

abundance: .; d_gene: .; j_gene: TRBJ1-5; v_gene: TRBV10-2; CDR3aa: CASRSRGQNNQPQHF; CDR3nt: TGCGCCAGCAGATCTCGGGGGCAGAACAATCAGCCCCAGCATTTT
abundance: .; d_gene: .; j_gene: TRBJ2-1; v_gene: TRBV28; CDR3aa: CASSLPRARGFF; CDR3nt: TGTGCCAGCAGTTTGCCTCGGGCGAGAGGGTTCTTC
abundance: .; d_gene: TRBD1; j_gene: TRBJ2-7; v_gene: TRBV5-1; CDR3aa: CASSKAGTGRYEQYF; CDR3nt: TGCGCCAGCAGCAAGGCCGGGACAGGGAGATACGAGCAGTACTTC
abundance: .; d_gene: .; j_gene: TRBJ2-7; v_gene: TRBV11-1; CDR3aa: CASSSGLFEQYF; CDR3nt: TGTGCCAGCAGCTCGGGCCTATTCGAGCAGTACTTC
abundance: .; d_gene: .; j_gene: TRBJ2-1; v_gene: TRBV11-3; CDR3aa: CASSLDRGAWYNEQFF; CDR3nt: TGTGCCAGCAGCTTAGATCGGGGAGCGTGGTACAATGAGCAGTTCTTC
abundance: few; d_gene: .; j_gene: TRBJ2-7; v_gene: TRBV5-5; CDR3aa: CASSSDRRGEQYF; CDR3nt: TGTGCCAGCAGCTCGGACAGGAGGGGGGAGCAGTACTTC
abundance: once; d_gene: TRBD1; j_gene: TRBJ1-6; v_gene: TRBV6-1; CDR3aa: CATNRDSDNSPLHF; CDR3nt: TGTGCCACCAACCGGGACAGCGATAATTCACCCCTCCACTTT
abundance: .; d_gene: TRBD1; j_gene: TRBJ1-1; v_gene: TRBV4-1; CDR3aa: CASSDRTGGLRNTEAFF; CDR3nt: TGCGCCAGCAGCGATAGGACAGGGGGCCTCCGGAACACTGAAGCTTTCTTT
abundance: few; d_gene: .; j_gene: TRBJ1-6; v_gene: TRBV10-3; CDR3aa: CAIDPGGNNSPLHF; CDR3nt: TGTGCCATCGACCCCGGGGGTAATAATTCACCCCTCCACTTT
abundance: .; d_gene: .; j_gene: TRBJ2-7; v_gene: TRBV10-3; CDR3aa: CALRDSTSYEQYF; CDR3nt: TGTGCCTTGCGGGACAGTACCTCCTACGAGCAGTACTTC
abundance: .; d_gene: TRBD1; j_gene: TRBJ2-7; v_gene: TRBV10-3; CDR3aa: CAISGTGVPYEQYF; CDR3nt: TGTGCCATCAGTGGGACAGGGGTCCCCTACGAGCAGTACTTC
abundance: .; d_gene: TRBD1; j_gene: TRBJ1-1; v_gene: TRBV5-1; CDR3aa: CASSLGTGANTEAFF; CDR3nt: TGCGCCAGCAGCTTGGGGACAGGGGCGAACACTGAAGCTTTCTTT
abundance: .; d_gene: .; j_gene: TRBJ1-3; v_gene: TRBV5-5; CDR3aa: CASSLAGRVSGNTIYF; CDR3nt: TGTGCCAGCAGCTTAGCTGGTAGAGTCTCTGGAAACACCATATATTTT
abundance: .; d_gene: .; j_gene: TRBJ1-1; v_gene: TRBV19; CDR3aa: CASSIVGGNTEAFF; CDR3nt: TGTGCCAGTAGTATAGTAGGGGGGAACACTGAAGCTTTCTTT
abundance: .; d_gene: .; j_gene: TRBJ1-3; v_gene: TRBV30; CDR3aa: CAWSLSGNTIYF; CDR3nt: TGTGCCTGGAGCTTGTCTGGAAACACCATATATTTT
abundance: .; d_gene: .; j_gene: TRBJ2-7; v_gene: TRBV7-9; CDR3aa: CASTPFRFRGNEQYF; CDR3nt: TGTGCCAGCACCCCTTTCAGGTTCAGGGGAAACGAGCAGTACTTC
abundance: .; d_gene: TRBD2; j_gene: TRBJ2-5; v_gene: TRBV7-3; CDR3aa: CASSPGLAPYQETQYF; CDR3nt: TGTGCCAGCAGCCCCGGACTAGCCCCCTACCAAGAGACCCAGTACTTC
abundance: .; d_gene: TRBD2; j_gene: TRBJ2-5; v_gene: TRBV14; CDR3aa: CASSPGRVQYF; CDR3nt: TGTGCCAGCAGCCCGGGGAGGGTCCAGTACTTC
abundance: .; d_gene: .; j_gene: TRBJ1-6; v_gene: TRBV5-6; CDR3aa: CASSLSEVYNSPLHF; CDR3nt: TGTGCCAGCAGCTTGTCGGAAGTCTATAATTCACCCCTCCACTTT
abundance: .; d_gene: TRBD1; j_gene: TRBJ2-7; v_gene: TRBV4-1; CDR3aa: CASSQERTGGAEQYF; CDR3nt: TGCGCCAGCAGCCAAGAACGGACAGGGGGGGCCGAGCAGTACTTC
abundance: .; d_gene: .; j_gene: TRBJ1-1; v_gene: TRBV19; CDR3aa: CASRRGSGTEAFF; CDR3nt: TGTGCCAGCCGGCGGGGTAGCGGCACTGAAGCTTTCTTT
abundance: medium-sized; d_gene: .; j_gene: TRBJ2-7; v_gene: TRBV19; CDR3aa: CASSHKGFYEQYF; CDR3nt: TGTGCCAGTAGCCACAAGGGCTTCTACGAGCAGTACTTC
abundance: .; d_gene: .; j_gene: TRBJ2-7; v_gene: TRBV19; CDR3aa: CASSMMGNEQYF; CDR3nt: TGTGCCAGTAGTATGATGGGTAACGAGCAGTACTTC
abundance: few; d_gene: .; j_gene: TRBJ2-5; v_gene: TRBV27; CDR3aa: CASSSGMAGLEETQYF; CDR3nt: TGTGCCAGCAGTTCCGGTATGGCGGGCTTGGAAGAGACCCAGTACTTC
abundance: .; d_gene: .; j_gene: TRBJ1-1; v_gene: TRBV6-5; CDR3aa: CASSEGEENTEAFF; CDR3nt: TGTGCCAGCTCCGAGGGGGAAGAGAACACTGAAGCTTTCTTT
abundance: once; d_gene: .; j_gene: TRBJ2-7; v_gene: TRBV19; CDR3aa: CASSRSEAYEQYF; CDR3nt: TGTGCCAGTAGCAGATCTGAGGCCTACGAGCAGTACTTC
abundance: .; d_gene: TRBD1; j_gene: TRBJ1-1; v_gene: TRBV7-9; CDR3aa: CASSGKGQGAFF; CDR3nt: TGTGCCAGCAGCGGAAAAGGACAGGGAGCTTTCTTT
abundance: .; d_gene: TRBD2; j_gene: TRBJ2-3; v_gene: TRBV18; CDR3aa: CASSPSQRGVTDTQYF; CDR3nt: TGTGCCAGCTCCCCGAGCCAGCGGGGAGTAACAGATACGCAGTATTTT
abundance: .; d_gene: TRBD1; j_gene: TRBJ2-5; v_gene: TRBV18; CDR3aa: CASSREQGEIFGETQYF; CDR3nt: TGTGCCAGCTCCCGGGAACAGGGGGAGATCTTTGGAGAGACCCAGTACTTC
abundance: once; d_gene: .; j_gene: TRBJ2-5; v_gene: TRBV7-2; CDR3aa: CASSLRRQETQYF; CDR3nt: TGTGCCAGCAGCTTAAGACGCCAAGAGACCCAGTACTTC
abundance: .; d_gene: .; j_gene: TRBJ1-6; v_gene: TRBV27; CDR3aa: CASSPSTVPAYNSPLHF; CDR3nt: TGTGCCAGCAGTCCTTCGACGGTCCCGGCCTATAATTCACCCCTCCACTTT
abundance: once; d_gene: TRBD1; j_gene: TRBJ2-7; v_gene: TRBV6-5; CDR3aa: CASSSTGYEQYF; CDR3nt: TGTGCCAGCAGTTCGACAGGGTACGAGCAGTACTTC
abundance: .; d_gene: .; j_gene: TRBJ2-7; v_gene: TRBV6-5; CDR3aa: CASSYDSWSYEQYF; CDR3nt: TGTGCCAGCAGTTACGACAGTTGGTCCTACGAGCAGTACTTC
abundance: .; d_gene: TRBD1; j_gene: TRBJ1-2; v_gene: TRBV5-1; CDR3aa: CASSLEDRARNYGYTF; CDR3nt: TGCGCCAGCAGCTTGGAAGACAGGGCCCGCAACTATGGCTACACCTTC
abundance: .; d_gene: .; j_gene: TRBJ2-3; v_gene: TRBV6-5; CDR3aa: CASKDYQTSTDTQYF; CDR3nt: TGTGCCAGCAAGGATTATCAAACTAGCACAGATACGCAGTATTTT
abundance: .; d_gene: .; j_gene: TRBJ1-2; v_gene: TRBV6-1; CDR3aa: CASRARVVEYGYTF; CDR3nt: TGTGCCAGCAGGGCCCGGGTCGTCGAGTATGGCTACACCTTC
abundance: .; d_gene: TRBD2; j_gene: TRBJ2-5; v_gene: TRBV6-1; CDR3aa: CASSEPGGAGKTQYF; CDR3nt: TGTGCCAGCAGTGAACCCGGGGGGGCCGGCAAGACCCAGTACTTC
abundance: .; d_gene: .; j_gene: TRBJ1-5; v_gene: TRBV6-1; CDR3aa: CASSATVYSNQPQHF; CDR3nt: TGTGCCAGCAGTGCGACAGTTTATAGCAATCAGCCCCAGCATTTT
abundance: .; d_gene: TRBD2; j_gene: TRBJ2-1; v_gene: TRBV10-3; CDR3aa: CAISHSGLANYNEQFF; CDR3nt: TGTGCCATCAGCCACTCAGGACTAGCTAACTACAATGAGCAGTTCTTC
abundance: .; d_gene: .; j_gene: TRBJ1-5; v_gene: TRBV6-1; CDR3aa: CASSWDLNQPQHF; CDR3nt: TGTGCCAGCAGTTGGGACCTCAATCAGCCCCAGCATTTT